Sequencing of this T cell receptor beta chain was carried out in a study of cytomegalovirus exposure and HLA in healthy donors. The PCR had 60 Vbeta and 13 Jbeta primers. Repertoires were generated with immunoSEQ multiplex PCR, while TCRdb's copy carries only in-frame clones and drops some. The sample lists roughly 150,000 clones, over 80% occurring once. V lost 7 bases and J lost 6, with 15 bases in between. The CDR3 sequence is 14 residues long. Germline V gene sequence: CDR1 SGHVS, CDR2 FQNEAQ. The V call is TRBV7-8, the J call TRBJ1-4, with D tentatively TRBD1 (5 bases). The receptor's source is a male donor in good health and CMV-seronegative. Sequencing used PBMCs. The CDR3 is CASTKGQGYEKLFF. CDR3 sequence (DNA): TGTGCCAGCACCAAAGGTCAGGGTTATGAAAAACTGTTTTTT.